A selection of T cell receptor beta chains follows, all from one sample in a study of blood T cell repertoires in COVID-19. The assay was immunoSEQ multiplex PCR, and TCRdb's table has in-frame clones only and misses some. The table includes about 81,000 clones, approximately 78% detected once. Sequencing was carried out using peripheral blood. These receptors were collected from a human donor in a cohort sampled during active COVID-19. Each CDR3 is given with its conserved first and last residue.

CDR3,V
CASSYFGANEKLFF,TRBV6-5
CASSPSGNTIYF,TRBV3-1/TRBV3-2
CASSLSGTFYGYTF,TRBV27
CASSQDRRGYNEQFF,TRBV4-2
CASSSRLVPPEQYF,TRBV6-5
CASSVEPSYEQYF,TRBV7-3
CASSQEGGGAEAFF,TRBV3-1/TRBV3-2
CASSTTGGLNTEAFF,TRBV5-1
CASSLNPREAYEQYF,TRBV5-1
CAWSGITGAEAFF,TRBV30
CASSVAGAVGYTF,TRBV9
CASSLKGGQPQHF,TRBV3-1/TRBV3-2
CASSLLAGTITDTQYF,TRBV5-6
CASSVVNSPLHF,TRBV9
CASSQLLAYNEQFF,TRBV4-2
CASSFGAHGGNTIYF,TRBV6-5
CASSPSGGGGGEQFF,TRBV7-3
CATRTGGNYGYTF,TRBV27